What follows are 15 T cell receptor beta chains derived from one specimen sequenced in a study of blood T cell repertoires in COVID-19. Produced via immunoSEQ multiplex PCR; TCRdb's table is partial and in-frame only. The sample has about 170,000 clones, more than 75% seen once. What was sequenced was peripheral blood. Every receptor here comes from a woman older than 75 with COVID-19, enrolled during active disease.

This chain's CDR3 is CASSVASESNYGYTF. The CDR3 coding sequence is TGTGCCAGCAGCGTAGCTTCGGAGTCTAACTATGGCTACACCTTC. V usage is TRBV9 and J usage is TRBJ1-2; D not resolved. The CDR3 consists of 15 residues. Between the trimmed V and J ends, which lost 0 bases and 0 bases, there was a span of 9 bases. Germline CDR1 is SGDLS and CDR2 is YYNGEE.

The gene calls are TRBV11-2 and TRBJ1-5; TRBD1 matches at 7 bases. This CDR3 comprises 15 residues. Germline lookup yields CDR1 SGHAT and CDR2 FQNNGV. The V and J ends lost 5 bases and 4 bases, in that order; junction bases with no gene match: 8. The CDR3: CASSGATGVNQPQHF. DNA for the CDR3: TGTGCCAGCAGCGGAGCAACAGGGGTTAATCAGCCCCAGCATTTT.

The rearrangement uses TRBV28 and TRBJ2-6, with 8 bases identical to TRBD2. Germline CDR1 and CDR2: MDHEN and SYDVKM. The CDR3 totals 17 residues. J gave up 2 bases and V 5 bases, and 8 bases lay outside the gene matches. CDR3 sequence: CASSRASGGAGANVLTF. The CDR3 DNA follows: TGTGCCAGCAGTCGAGCCTCCGGGGGGGCTGGGGCCAACGTCCTGACTTTC.

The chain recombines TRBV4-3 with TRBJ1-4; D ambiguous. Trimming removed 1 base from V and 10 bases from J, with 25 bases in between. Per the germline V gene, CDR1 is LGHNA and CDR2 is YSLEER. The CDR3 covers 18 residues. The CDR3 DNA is TGCGCCAGCAGCCAAGTTTTAGGTGGTAACAGTCCGTTAATAAAACTGTTTTTT. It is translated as CASSQVLGGNSPLIKLFF.

The CDR3 DNA is TGTGCCATCTCAAATTTACGGAGTGACTCCTACGAGCAGTACTTC. It encodes CAISNLRSDSYEQYF. The chain recombines TRBV10-3 with TRBJ2-7; D is unresolved. Germline V CDR1 and CDR2: ENHRY, SYGVKD. V was trimmed by 8 bases and J by 0 bases, leaving 17 bases between them. There are 15 residues in the CDR3.

The CDR3 reads CASQSVSGNTIYF. CDR3 nucleotide sequence: TGTGCCAGCCAGTCTGTCTCTGGAAACACCATATATTTT. The chain links TRBV19 to TRBJ1-3; D gene uncertain. The CDR3 runs 13 residues. V dropped 9 bases and J dropped 0 bases, with 9 bases sitting between them. In germline, CDR1 is LNHDA, CDR2 SQIVND (reference sequence).

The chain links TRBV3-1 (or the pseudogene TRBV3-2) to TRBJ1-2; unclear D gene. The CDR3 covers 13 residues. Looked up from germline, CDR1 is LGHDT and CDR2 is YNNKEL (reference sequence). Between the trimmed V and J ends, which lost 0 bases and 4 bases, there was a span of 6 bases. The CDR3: CASSQETGYGYTF. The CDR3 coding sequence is TGTGCCAGCAGCCAAGAGACGGGCTATGGCTACACCTTC.

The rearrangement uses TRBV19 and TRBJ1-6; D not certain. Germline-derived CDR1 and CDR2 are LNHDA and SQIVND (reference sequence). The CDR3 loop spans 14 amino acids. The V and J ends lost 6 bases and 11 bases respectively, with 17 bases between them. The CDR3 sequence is CASSPIPRVTPLHF. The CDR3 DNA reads TGTGCCAGTAGCCCAATTCCACGCGTCACACCCCTCCACTTT.

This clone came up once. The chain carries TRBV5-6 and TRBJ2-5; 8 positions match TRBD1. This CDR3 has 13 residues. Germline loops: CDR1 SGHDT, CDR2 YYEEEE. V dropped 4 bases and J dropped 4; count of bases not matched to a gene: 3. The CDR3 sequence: CASSLGTGETQYF. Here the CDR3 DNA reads TGTGCCAGCAGCCTGGGGACAGGAGAGACCCAGTACTTC.

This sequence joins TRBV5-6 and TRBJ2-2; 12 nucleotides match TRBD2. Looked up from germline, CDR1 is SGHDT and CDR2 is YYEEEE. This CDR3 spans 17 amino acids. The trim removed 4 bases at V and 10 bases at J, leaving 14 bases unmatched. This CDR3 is CASSTTPGLAGIQELFF. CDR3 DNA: TGTGCCAGCAGCACGACGCCGGGACTAGCGGGCATCCAGGAGCTGTTTTTT.

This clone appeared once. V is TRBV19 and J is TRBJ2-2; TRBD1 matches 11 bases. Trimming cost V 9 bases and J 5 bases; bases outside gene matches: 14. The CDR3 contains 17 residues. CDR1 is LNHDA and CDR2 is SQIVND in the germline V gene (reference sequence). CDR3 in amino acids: CASRLTGTGGRTGELFF. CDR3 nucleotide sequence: TGTGCCAGCCGTTTGACCGGGACAGGGGGTAGGACCGGGGAGCTGTTTTTT.

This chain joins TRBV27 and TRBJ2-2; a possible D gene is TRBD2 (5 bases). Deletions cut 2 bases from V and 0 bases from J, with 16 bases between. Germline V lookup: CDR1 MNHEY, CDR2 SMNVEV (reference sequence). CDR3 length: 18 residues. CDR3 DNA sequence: TGTGCCAGCAGTTTAAGGTTCTCGTCAGCGGCGAACACCGGGGAGCTGTTTTTT. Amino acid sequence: CASSLRFSSAANTGELFF.

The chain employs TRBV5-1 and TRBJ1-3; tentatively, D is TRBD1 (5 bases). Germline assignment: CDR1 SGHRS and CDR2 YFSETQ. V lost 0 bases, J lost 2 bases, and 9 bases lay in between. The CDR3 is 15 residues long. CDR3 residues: CASSLGDSAGNTIYF. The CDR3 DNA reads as TGCGCCAGCAGCTTGGGGGACTCGGCTGGAAACACCATATATTTT.

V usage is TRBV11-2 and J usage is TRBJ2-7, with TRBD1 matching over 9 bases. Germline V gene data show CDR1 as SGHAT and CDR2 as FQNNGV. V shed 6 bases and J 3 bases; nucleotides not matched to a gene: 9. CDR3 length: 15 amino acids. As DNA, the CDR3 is TGTGCCAGCAGTTTCGGACAGGGGATCTACTACGAGCAGTACTTC. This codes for CASSFGQGIYYEQYF.

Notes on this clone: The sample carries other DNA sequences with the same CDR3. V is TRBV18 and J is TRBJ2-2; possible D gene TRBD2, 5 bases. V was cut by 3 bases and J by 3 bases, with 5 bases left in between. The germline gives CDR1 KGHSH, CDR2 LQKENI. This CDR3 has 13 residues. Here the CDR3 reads CASSPRDTGELFF. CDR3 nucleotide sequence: TGTGCCAGCTCACCGCGGGACACCGGGGAGCTGTTTTTT. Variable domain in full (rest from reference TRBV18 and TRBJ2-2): NAGVMQNPRHLVRRRGQEARLRCSPMKGHSHVYWYRQLPEEGLKFMVYLQKENIIDESGMPKERFSAEFPKEGPSILRIQQVVRGDSAAYFCASSPRDTGELFFGEGSRLTVL.